This T cell receptor (beta chain) came from a study of control samples from healthy donors and cancer patients (dated by TCRdb to 2019 to 2021). Receptor amplification or capture employed the immunoSEQ multiplex PCR assay. In its TCRdb copy, this immuneACCESS table keeps in-frame sequences only and misses some clones. Where compared with another copy, unresolved V genes explain less than half of these, and the others have no known cause. This sample has fewer than 200,000 clones in its table, and around 89% of those were observed once. The top ten clones comprise more than 1.3% of the sample. As to this clone: Its antigen specificity is not known. No quality values exist for individual bases; no much larger clone is one base distant.

Reading the germline V gene (reference sequence) gives CDR1 MNHNY and CDR2 SVGAGI. Between the V and J ends, shortened by 3 bases and 3 bases respectively, the junction contains 11 bases. The CDR3 numbers 14 residues from cysteine through phenylalanine. CDR3 DNA only is kept here, 42 bases in frame from base 1. Sequencing was done on a sample of blood. The origin of this receptor is a woman aged 45-60 years in good health. The rearrangement combines TRBV6-6 with TRBJ1-2; no D gene call is confident. The CDR3 region: CASSYRGSDYGYTF. The sequenced DNA: TGTGCCAGCAGTTATCGAGGGAGTGACTATGGCTACACCTTC.